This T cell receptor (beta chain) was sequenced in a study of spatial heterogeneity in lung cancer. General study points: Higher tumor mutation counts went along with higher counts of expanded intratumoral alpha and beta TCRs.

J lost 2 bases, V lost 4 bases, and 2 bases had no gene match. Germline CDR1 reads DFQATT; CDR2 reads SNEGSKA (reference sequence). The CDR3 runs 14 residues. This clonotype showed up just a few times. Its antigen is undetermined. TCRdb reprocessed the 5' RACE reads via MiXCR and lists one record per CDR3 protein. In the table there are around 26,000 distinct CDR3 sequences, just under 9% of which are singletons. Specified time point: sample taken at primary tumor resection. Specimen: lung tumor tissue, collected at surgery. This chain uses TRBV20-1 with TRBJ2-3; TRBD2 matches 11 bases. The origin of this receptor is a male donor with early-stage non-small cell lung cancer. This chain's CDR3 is CSATGLAVTDTQYF. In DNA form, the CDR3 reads TGCAGTGCTACGGGACTAGCGGTCACAGATACGCAGTATTTT.